Following are 21 T cell receptor beta chains from one sample sequenced in a study of cytomegalovirus exposure and HLA in healthy donors. PCR employed 60 Vbeta and 13 Jbeta primers. Libraries were prepared by immunoSEQ multiplex PCR; TCRdb keeps only in-frame clonotypes and omits some of them. The repertoire holds approximately 170,000 clones, with 80% to 85% as singletons. Sequencing was performed on PBMCs. These receptors came from a human donor in good health.

This clone was seen a few times. V usage is TRBV5-6 and J usage is TRBJ2-1; D unresolved. CDR1 is SGHDT, CDR2 YYEEEE, per germline. The CDR3 length is 13 residues. Between the trimmed V and J ends, which lost 1 base and 4 bases, there was a span of 6 bases. The CDR3 DNA reads as TGTGCCAGCAGCTTGTCTAATTACAATGAGCAGTTCTTC. Translation gives CASSLSNYNEQFF. The full variable domain, completed using reference TRBV5-6 and TRBJ2-1, is DAGVTQSPTHLIKTRGQQVTLRCSPKSGHDTVSWYQQALGQGPQFIFQYYEEEERQRGNFPDRFSGHQFPNYSSELNVNALLLGDSALYLCASSLSNYNEQFFGPGTRLTVL.

The sample holds a few counts of this clone. The V gene is TRBV6-1, the J gene TRBJ2-3, with unresolved D. The CDR3 runs 11 residues. Germline values: CDR1 MNHNS, CDR2 SASEGT. The V gene lost 3 bases and the J gene lost 5 bases, with 3 bases spanning the gap. CDR3: CASSDQDTQYF. CDR3 in DNA: TGTGCCAGCAGTGACCAAGATACGCAGTATTTT.

This chain joins TRBV5-4 and TRBJ1-1, with 9 nucleotides matching TRBD1. CDR1 and CDR2 (germline): SGHNT, YYREEE (reference sequence). The CDR3 is 17 residues long. V lost 0 bases and J lost 0; bases outside the gene matches: 6. This CDR3 is CASSLGDREIMNTEAFF. CDR3 nucleotide sequence: TGTGCCAGCAGCTTGGGGGACAGGGAGATAATGAACACTGAAGCTTTCTTT.

This chain uses TRBV6-1 with TRBJ1-2, with a tentative D call TRBD1 (5 bases). Looked up from germline, CDR1 is MNHNS and CDR2 is SASEGT. This CDR3 comprises 13 residues. Trimming left V 2 bases short and J 6 bases short, with 10 bases between. The CDR3 region is CASSETGTDGYTF. The CDR3 bases are TGTGCCAGCAGTGAAACAGGAACCGATGGCTACACCTTC.

This rearrangement joins TRBV4-1 to TRBJ2-1; 9 nucleotides agree with TRBD2. This CDR3 is built from 16 residues. Germline V gives CDR1 MGHRA, CDR2 YSYEKL. V lost 4 bases and J lost 4; bases outside the gene matches: 8. The CDR3 region has the DNA TGCGCCAGCAGCCTCGGTCGGACTAGCGAGTACAATGAGCAGTTCTTC. Translating it yields CASSLGRTSEYNEQFF.

The V gene is TRBV7-8, the J gene TRBJ1-5, with a weak D call TRBD1 (5 bases). This CDR3 has 16 residues. Trimming left V 1 base short and J 0 bases short, with 10 bases between. Germline CDR1 SGHVS, CDR2 FQNEAQ. CDR3 sequence reads: CASSLDGGGSNQPQHF. Written as DNA, the CDR3 is TGTGCCAGCAGCTTAGACGGGGGGGGTAGCAATCAGCCCCAGCATTTT.

The chain has TRBV5-1 and TRBJ1-1; the match to TRBD1 covers 10 bases. The germline gives CDR1 SGHRS, CDR2 YFSETQ. There are 18 residues in the CDR3. The junction had 17 bases not matched to a gene; V was cut back by 4 bases and J by 5 bases. The CDR3 DNA sequence: TGCGCCAGCAGCCCCTTGGGGGGACAGGGGCGTCTGAGGACTGAAGCTTTCTTT. It yields the protein CASSPLGGQGRLRTEAFF. The entire variable domain, with the rest obtained from reference TRBV5-1 and TRBJ1-1, is as follows: KAGVTQTPRYLIKTRGQQVTLSCSPISGHRSVSWYQQTPGQGLQFLFEYFSETQRNKGNFPGRFSGRQFSNSRSEMNVSTLELGDSALYLCASSPLGGQGRLRTEAFFGQGTRLTVV.

The sample holds a few counts of this clone. The chain is built from TRBV29-1 and TRBJ2-5, with 7 bases fitting TRBD2. The CDR3 is made up of 12 amino acids. From germline, CDR1 is SQVTM and CDR2 ANQGSEA. V trimming: 7 bases; J trimming: 3 bases; junction bases outside the gene matches: 5. This CDR3 reads CSGSRGEETQYF. CDR3 DNA: TGCAGCGGCTCACGGGGGGAAGAGACCCAGTACTTC.

The chain couples TRBV11-3 to TRBJ2-3; 7 nucleotides align to TRBD1. The V gene's germline CDR1 is SGHNT and CDR2 YENEEA. This CDR3 has 17 amino acids. V trimming: 5 bases; J trimming: 0 bases; junction bases outside the gene matches: 11. Written as DNA, the CDR3 is TGTGCCAGCAGCCGCCGGGACAGACTTTCTAGCACAGATACGCAGTATTTT. It specifies CASSRRDRLSSTDTQYF.

This chain joins TRBV25-1 and TRBJ1-4; D unresolved. Trimming shortened V by 6 bases and J by 0 bases, and 8 bases separated the two germline ends. CDR3 length: 14 amino acids. Germline V CDR1 and CDR2: MGHDK, SYGVNS. The CDR3 region is CASSPPATNEKLFF. The CDR3 DNA sequence: TGTGCCAGCAGCCCCCCTGCAACTAATGAAAAACTGTTTTTT.

The chain combines TRBV7-2 with TRBJ1-1, with a weak D call TRBD1 (6 bases). Trimming shortened V by 7 bases and J by 3 bases, and 12 bases separated the two germline ends. Germline V lookup: CDR1 SGHTA, CDR2 FQGNSA. There are 13 residues in the CDR3. The CDR3 sequence is CASTLNRDTEAFF. The CDR3 DNA follows: TGTGCCAGCACCCTAAACAGGGACACTGAAGCTTTCTTT.

V and J are TRBV4-3 and TRBJ2-7; 9 bases map to TRBD1. The V and J ends lost 3 bases and 2 bases, in that order; junction bases with no gene match: 8. The germline gives CDR1 LGHNA, CDR2 YSLEER. This CDR3 region has 16 residues. The CDR3 loop is CASSHSSGTGTYEQYF. CDR3 sequence (DNA): TGCGCCAGCAGCCATTCATCCGGGACAGGGACCTACGAGCAGTACTTC.

The chain has TRBV4-1 and TRBJ2-7; 7 nucleotides line up with TRBD2. Trimming removed 5 bases from V and 5 bases from J; junction bases left unmatched: 12. This CDR3 comprises 15 residues. The germline V gene has CDR1 MGHRA and CDR2 YSYEKL. CDR3 sequence (DNA): TGCGCCAGCAGCTCTCCGGGCGGGGGTAGGAACGAGCAGTACTTC. Its protein is CASSSPGGGRNEQYF.

Points on this clone: The junction shows a germline mismatch at one end, possibly a read error. The chain employs TRBV27 and TRBJ2-7, with D perhaps matching TRBD2 (7 bases). The germline gives CDR1 MNHEY, CDR2 SMNVEV (reference sequence). The CDR3 covers 16 residues. The CDR3 spells CASSLSAGAISYVQYF. The CDR3 DNA reads TGTGCCAGCAGTTTATCGGCGGGGGCGATTTCCTACGTGCAGTACTTC.

The genes are TRBV6-6 and TRBJ2-7; 7 bases are shared with TRBD2. Germline V gene lookup returns CDR1 MNHNY and CDR2 SVGAGI (reference sequence). This CDR3 is built from 14 residues. Trimming at V came to 6 bases and at J to 9 bases, leaving 14 bases not matched to a gene. This chain's CDR3 is CASSPTGGGEGQYF. The CDR3 nucleotides are TGTGCCAGCAGCCCGACCGGTGGGGGGGAAGGGCAGTACTTC.

The chain joins TRBV2 to TRBJ2-3; possibly TRBD2 for D (6 bases). V was clipped by 5 bases and J by 6 bases, with 18 bases between them. CDR3 length equals 15 residues. The germline CDR1 and CDR2 sequences are SNHLY and FYNNEI. The CDR3 DNA sequence: TGTGCCAGCAGTCCGGGACTGACCGCAATGGATACGCAGTATTTT. Its protein product is CASSPGLTAMDTQYF.

V is TRBV19 and J is TRBJ2-2; 11 nucleotides match TRBD1. Germline-derived CDR1 and CDR2 are LNHDA and SQIVND (reference sequence). The CDR3 contains 16 residues. Losses at the gene ends were 3 bases for V and 6 bases for J; bases not matched to a gene: 6. CDR3 nucleotides: TGTGCCAGTAGTATCCCGGACAGGGGGCGCCCCGGGGAGCTGTTTTTT. Residues: CASSIPDRGRPGELFF.

The chain joins TRBV27 to TRBJ1-1; D is perhaps TRBD1 (6 bases). This CDR3 region has 15 residues. Germline V gene data show CDR1 as MNHEY and CDR2 as SMNVEV (reference sequence). Trimming shortened V by 1 base and J by 4 bases, and 13 bases separated the two germline ends. Here the CDR3 reads CASSLFGGPGTEAFF. CDR3 bases: TGTGCCAGCAGTTTATTCGGGGGGCCAGGCACTGAAGCTTTCTTT.

V is TRBV4-3 and J is TRBJ2-2; 7 nucleotides align to TRBD1. This CDR3 is 19 amino acids long. The V segment lost 4 bases and the J segment 3 bases; nucleotides outside the gene matches: 17. Germline V gene sequence: CDR1 LGHNA, CDR2 YSLEER. CDR3 in amino acids: CASSRTPVGTDIDTGELFF. The CDR3 DNA reads as TGCGCCAGCAGCCGGACACCGGTCGGGACAGACATTGACACCGGGGAGCTGTTTTTT.

The V call is TRBV9, the J call TRBJ2-7; 7 bases align to TRBD1. Germline V gene data show CDR1 as SGDLS and CDR2 as YYNGEE. The CDR3 has 15 amino acids. J gave up 0 bases and V 0 bases, and 3 bases lay outside the gene matches. As DNA, the CDR3 is TGTGCCAGCAGCGTAGAGGGGACAGTCTCCTACGAGCAGTACTTC. Protein: CASSVEGTVSYEQYF.

There are a few counts of this clone. The rearrangement joins TRBV7-9 to TRBJ2-7, with D perhaps matching TRBD1 (5 bases). Germline lookup yields CDR1 SEHNR and CDR2 FQNEAQ (reference sequence). The CDR3 has 12 residues. The V and J ends lost 5 bases and 4 bases respectively, with 9 bases between them. In nucleotides, the CDR3 is TGTGCCAGCAGCGCGCAGGGTTACGAGCAGTACTTC. Translation: CASSAQGYEQYF.